The rows below give T cell receptor beta chains drawn from one sample of a study of T-cell reconstitution after alpha-beta-depleted transplantation in children. TCRdb itself ran the PCR reads through MiXCR, one entry per CDR3 protein. This table has approximately 200,000 distinct CDR3 sequences, less than 15% appearing once. Here the sequenced sample was PBMCs from the stem cell graft donor, taken from the stem cell graft. The receptors here all came from a human donor who donated a stem cell graft to a child with acute lymphoblastic leukemia. CDR3s include the opening cysteine and the closing phenylalanine or tryptophan. Each record gives: V gene, J gene, CDR3 length, CDR3 protein.

V gene: TRBV12-3/TRBV12-4
J gene: TRBJ2-3
CDR3 length: 14
CDR3 protein: CASSLVGNLDTQYF

V gene: TRBV24-1
J gene: TRBJ2-7
CDR3 length: 14
CDR3 protein: CATSAGSVPYEQYF

V gene: TRBV7-9
J gene: TRBJ2-5
CDR3 length: 14
CDR3 protein: CASSLSLDQETQYF

V gene: TRBV7-7
J gene: TRBJ2-2
CDR3 length: 16
CDR3 protein: CASSLNGGPRTGELFF

V gene: TRBV29-1
J gene: TRBJ2-5
CDR3 length: 14
CDR3 protein: CSVAGTGYQETQYF

V gene: TRBV28
J gene: TRBJ2-7
CDR3 length: 12
CDR3 protein: CASSLPPSEQYF

V gene: TRBV12-3/TRBV12-4
J gene: TRBJ2-7
CDR3 length: 12
CDR3 protein: CASRDNSYEQYF

V gene: TRBV29-1
J gene: TRBJ1-2
CDR3 length: 14
CDR3 protein: CSVVGQGVMGGYTF

V gene: TRBV29-1
J gene: TRBJ1-1
CDR3 length: 13
CDR3 protein: CSVGQGGNTEAFF

V gene: TRBV12-3/TRBV12-4
J gene: TRBJ1-1
CDR3 length: 15
CDR3 protein: CASSLHHSGSPEAFF

V gene: TRBV2
J gene: TRBJ1-4
CDR3 length: 14
CDR3 protein: CASRGRQGNEKLFF

V gene: TRBV29-1
J gene: TRBJ2-3
CDR3 length: 10
CDR3 protein: CSVGWDTQYF

V gene: TRBV19
J gene: TRBJ1-1
CDR3 length: 14
CDR3 protein: CASSRQNSNTEAFF

V gene: TRBV27
J gene: TRBJ1-2
CDR3 length: 14
CDR3 protein: CASSPPGPSYGYTF

V gene: TRBV12-3/TRBV12-4
J gene: TRBJ2-3
CDR3 length: 14
CDR3 protein: CASSLKPWGDTQYF

V gene: TRBV5-1
J gene: TRBJ2-3
CDR3 length: 15
CDR3 protein: CASSWVGDPTDTQYF

V gene: TRBV5-1
J gene: TRBJ2-1
CDR3 length: 19
CDR3 protein: CASSLAVVPRDRAYNEQFF

V gene: TRBV5-1
J gene: TRBJ2-1
CDR3 length: 16
CDR3 protein: CASSLDGQSSYNEQFF

V gene: TRBV5-1
J gene: TRBJ1-1
CDR3 length: 15
CDR3 protein: CASSLIRGRVIEAFF

V gene: TRBV6-1
J gene: TRBJ2-7
CDR3 length: 14
CDR3 protein: CASMEGGGHYEQYF

V gene: TRBV7-9
J gene: TRBJ2-3
CDR3 length: 15
CDR3 protein: CASSERQGSTDTQYF

V gene: TRBV5-1
J gene: TRBJ2-2
CDR3 length: 15
CDR3 protein: CASSFGSGITGELFF

V gene: TRBV19
J gene: TRBJ1-2
CDR3 length: 15
CDR3 protein: CASNAPGHATYGYTF

V gene: TRBV6-2/TRBV6-3
J gene: TRBJ2-6
CDR3 length: 20
CDR3 protein: CASGQTGVKGIVAGANVLTF

V gene: TRBV12-3/TRBV12-4
J gene: TRBJ2-4
CDR3 length: 14
CDR3 protein: CASKSAGHQNIQYF

V gene: TRBV30
J gene: TRBJ2-5
CDR3 length: 12
CDR3 protein: CAWSANGELQYF

V gene: TRBV7-9
J gene: TRBJ2-3
CDR3 length: 14
CDR3 protein: CASSRDANTDTQYF

V gene: TRBV30
J gene: TRBJ2-1
CDR3 length: 13
CDR3 protein: CAWSGGREDEQFF

V gene: TRBV5-1
J gene: TRBJ2-5
CDR3 length: 16
CDR3 protein: CASSLVRGAEAETQYF

V gene: TRBV18
J gene: TRBJ1-6
CDR3 length: 16
CDR3 protein: CASSTTGGSYNSPLHF

V gene: TRBV12-3/TRBV12-4
J gene: TRBJ2-3
CDR3 length: 16
CDR3 protein: CASSSGTGYYTDTQYF

V gene: TRBV29-1
J gene: TRBJ2-7
CDR3 length: 12
CDR3 protein: CSGGLAGNEQYF

V gene: TRBV5-1
J gene: TRBJ2-1
CDR3 length: 14
CDR3 protein: CASSSGLADNEQFF

V gene: TRBV6-5
J gene: TRBJ1-2
CDR3 length: 14
CDR3 protein: CASSYRGPFDGYTF

V gene: TRBV20-1
J gene: TRBJ2-4
CDR3 length: 16
CDR3 protein: CSARRLQDLAKNIQYF

V gene: TRBV5-1
J gene: TRBJ2-5
CDR3 length: 15
CDR3 protein: CASSRREDRGETQYF

V gene: TRBV12-3/TRBV12-4
J gene: TRBJ1-4
CDR3 length: 18
CDR3 protein: CASSSRTAGVGTNEKLFF

V gene: TRBV20-1
J gene: TRBJ2-3
CDR3 length: 19
CDR3 protein: CSARGFGASGRSSTDTQYF

V gene: TRBV6-1
J gene: TRBJ1-1
CDR3 length: 12
CDR3 protein: CASRRGETEAFF

V gene: TRBV11-2
J gene: TRBJ1-1
CDR3 length: 18
CDR3 protein: CASSSKSGFWRLNTEAFF

V gene: TRBV5-1
J gene: TRBJ2-1
CDR3 length: 13
CDR3 protein: CASSLERENEQFF

V gene: TRBV20-1
J gene: TRBJ1-2
CDR3 length: 14
CDR3 protein: CSAYDYNLTGGYTF

V gene: TRBV25-1
J gene: TRBJ1-2
CDR3 length: 15
CDR3 protein: CASSDGQQGGAGYTF

V gene: TRBV9
J gene: TRBJ2-1
CDR3 length: 14
CDR3 protein: CASSVLVGATEQFF

V gene: TRBV18
J gene: TRBJ1-3
CDR3 length: 16
CDR3 protein: CASSPSNERLTNTIYF

V gene: TRBV5-1
J gene: TRBJ2-3
CDR3 length: 15
CDR3 protein: CASSPRGGTIDTQYF

V gene: TRBV20-1
J gene: TRBJ2-5
CDR3 length: 15
CDR3 protein: CSGVQRAGAPETQYF

V gene: TRBV10-3
J gene: TRBJ1-1
CDR3 length: 13
CDR3 protein: CAIRRDTGAEAFF

V gene: TRBV5-1
J gene: TRBJ2-1
CDR3 length: 15
CDR3 protein: CASRKLAGQVNEQFF

V gene: TRBV5-1
J gene: TRBJ2-5
CDR3 length: 15
CDR3 protein: CASSGRDRDRETQYF

V gene: TRBV5-1
J gene: TRBJ2-7
CDR3 length: 15
CDR3 protein: CASSYKGTGGSEQYF

V gene: TRBV7-2
J gene: TRBJ1-1
CDR3 length: 13
CDR3 protein: CASSKTRDTEAFF

V gene: TRBV9
J gene: TRBJ2-7
CDR3 length: 14
CDR3 protein: CASSRRTGDYEQYF